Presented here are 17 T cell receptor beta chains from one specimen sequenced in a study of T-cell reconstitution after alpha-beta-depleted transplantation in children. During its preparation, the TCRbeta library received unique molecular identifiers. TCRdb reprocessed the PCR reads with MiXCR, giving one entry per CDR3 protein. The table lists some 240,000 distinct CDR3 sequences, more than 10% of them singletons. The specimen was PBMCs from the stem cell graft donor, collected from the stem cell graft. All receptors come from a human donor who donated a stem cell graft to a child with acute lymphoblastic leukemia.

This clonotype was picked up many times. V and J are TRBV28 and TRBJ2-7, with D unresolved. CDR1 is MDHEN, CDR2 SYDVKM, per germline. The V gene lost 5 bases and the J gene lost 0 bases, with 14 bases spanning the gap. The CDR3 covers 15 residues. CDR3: CASSPPFRYSYEQYF. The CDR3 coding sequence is TGTGCCAGCAGTCCCCCCTTCAGATACTCCTACGAGCAGTACTTC.

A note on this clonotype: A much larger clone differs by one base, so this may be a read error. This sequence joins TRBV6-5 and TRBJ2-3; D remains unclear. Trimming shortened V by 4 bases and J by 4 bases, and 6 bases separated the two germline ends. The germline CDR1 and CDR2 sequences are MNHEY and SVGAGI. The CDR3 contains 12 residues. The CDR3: CASSSASDTQYF. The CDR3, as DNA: TGTGCCAGCAGTTCAGCCTCAGATACGCAGTATTTT.

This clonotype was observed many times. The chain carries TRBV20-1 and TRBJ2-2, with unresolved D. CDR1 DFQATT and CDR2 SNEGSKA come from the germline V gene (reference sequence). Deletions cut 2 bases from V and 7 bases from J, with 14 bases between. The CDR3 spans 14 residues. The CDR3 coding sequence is TGCAGTGCTAGACTCGCAGCTGCCTACGGGGAGCTGTTTTTT. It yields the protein CSARLAAAYGELFF.

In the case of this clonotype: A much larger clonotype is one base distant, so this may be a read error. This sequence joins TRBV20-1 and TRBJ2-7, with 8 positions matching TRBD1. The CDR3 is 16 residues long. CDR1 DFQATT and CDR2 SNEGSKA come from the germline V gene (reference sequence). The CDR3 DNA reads TGCACTGCTATGACAGGGGCGCAACCGAGCTCCTACGAGCAGTACTTC. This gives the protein CTAMTGAQPSSYEQYF.

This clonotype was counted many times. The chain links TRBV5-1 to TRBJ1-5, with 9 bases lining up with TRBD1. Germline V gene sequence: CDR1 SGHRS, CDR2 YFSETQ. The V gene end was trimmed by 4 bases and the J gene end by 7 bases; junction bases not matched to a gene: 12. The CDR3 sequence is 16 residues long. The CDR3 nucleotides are TGCGCCAGCAGCGAGGGACAGGGAGGCGTAGGGCAGCCCCAGCATTTT. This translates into CASSEGQGGVGQPQHF.

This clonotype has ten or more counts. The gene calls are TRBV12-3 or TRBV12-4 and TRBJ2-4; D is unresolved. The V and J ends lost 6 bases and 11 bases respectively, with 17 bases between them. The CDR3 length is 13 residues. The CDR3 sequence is CASSKPPSRVQYF. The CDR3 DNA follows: TGTGCCAGCAGCAAACCCCCCTCAAGGGTTCAGTACTTC.

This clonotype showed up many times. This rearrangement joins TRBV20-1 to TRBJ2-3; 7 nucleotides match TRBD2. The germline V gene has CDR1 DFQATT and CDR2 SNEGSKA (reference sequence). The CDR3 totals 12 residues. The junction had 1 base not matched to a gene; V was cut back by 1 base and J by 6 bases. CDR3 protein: CSARVGGDTQYF. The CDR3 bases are TGCAGTGCTAGAGTGGGGGGGGATACGCAGTATTTT.

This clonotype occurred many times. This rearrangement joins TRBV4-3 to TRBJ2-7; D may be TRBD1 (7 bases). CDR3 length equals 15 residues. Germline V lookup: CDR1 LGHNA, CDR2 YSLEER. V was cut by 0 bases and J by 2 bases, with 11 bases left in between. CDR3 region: CASSQERRGPYEQYF. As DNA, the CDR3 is TGCGCCAGCAGCCAAGAACGGAGGGGGCCCTACGAGCAGTACTTC.

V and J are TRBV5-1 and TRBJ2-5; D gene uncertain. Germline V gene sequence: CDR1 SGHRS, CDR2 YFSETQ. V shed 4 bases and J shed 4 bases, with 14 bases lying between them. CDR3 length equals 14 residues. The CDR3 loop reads CASSPVGRPETQYF. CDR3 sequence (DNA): TGCGCCAGCAGCCCGGTAGGAAGGCCAGAGACCCAGTACTTC. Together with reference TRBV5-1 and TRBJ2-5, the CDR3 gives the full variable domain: KAGVTQTPRYLIKTRGQQVTLSCSPISGHRSVSWYQQTPGQGLQFLFEYFSETQRNKGNFPGRFSGRQFSNSRSEMNVSTLELGDSALYLCASSPVGRPETQYFGPGTRLLVL.

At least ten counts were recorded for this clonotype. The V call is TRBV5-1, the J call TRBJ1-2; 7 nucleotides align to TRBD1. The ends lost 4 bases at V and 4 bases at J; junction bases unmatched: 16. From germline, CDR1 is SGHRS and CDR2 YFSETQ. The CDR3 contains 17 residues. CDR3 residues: CASSEGDRFPPTYGYTF. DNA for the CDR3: TGCGCCAGCAGCGAGGGGGACAGATTCCCCCCTACCTATGGCTACACCTTC.

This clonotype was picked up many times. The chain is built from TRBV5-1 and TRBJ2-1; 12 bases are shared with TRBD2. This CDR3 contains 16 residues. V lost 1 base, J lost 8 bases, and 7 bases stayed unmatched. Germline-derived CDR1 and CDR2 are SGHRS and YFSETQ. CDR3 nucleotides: TGCGCCAGCAGCTTGAGACTAGCGGGAGCTGTAGATGAGCAGTTCTTC. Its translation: CASSLRLAGAVDEQFF.

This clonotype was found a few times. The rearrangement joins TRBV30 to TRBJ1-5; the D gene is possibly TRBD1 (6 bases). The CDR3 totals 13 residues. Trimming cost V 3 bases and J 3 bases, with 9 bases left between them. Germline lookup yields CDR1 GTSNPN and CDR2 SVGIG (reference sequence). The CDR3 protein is CAWSRTDNQPQHF. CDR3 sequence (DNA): TGTGCCTGGAGCCGGACAGACAATCAGCCCCAGCATTTT.

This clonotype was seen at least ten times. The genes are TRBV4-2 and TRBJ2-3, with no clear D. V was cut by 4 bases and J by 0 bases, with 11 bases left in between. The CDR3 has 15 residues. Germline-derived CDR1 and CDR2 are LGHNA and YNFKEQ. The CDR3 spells CASSPRAVSTDTQYF. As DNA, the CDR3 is TGTGCCAGCAGCCCCCGCGCAGTTAGCACAGATACGCAGTATTTT.

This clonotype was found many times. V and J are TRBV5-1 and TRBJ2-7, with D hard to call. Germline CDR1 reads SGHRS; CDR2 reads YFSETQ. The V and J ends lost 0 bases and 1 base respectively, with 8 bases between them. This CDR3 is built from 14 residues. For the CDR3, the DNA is TGCGCCAGCAGCTTGGAGACTTATTCCTACGAGCAGTACTTC. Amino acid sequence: CASSLETYSYEQYF.

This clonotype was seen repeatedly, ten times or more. The DNA for the CDR3 is TGCAGTGCCCGGACAGGGGTCGGGGAGCTGTTTTTT. Translating it yields CSARTGVGELFF. V and J are TRBV20-1 and TRBJ2-2, with 9 bases fitting TRBD1. The ends lost 6 bases at V and 7 bases at J; junction bases unmatched: 3. CDR3 length: 12 residues. Looked up from germline, CDR1 is DFQATT and CDR2 is SNEGSKA (reference sequence).

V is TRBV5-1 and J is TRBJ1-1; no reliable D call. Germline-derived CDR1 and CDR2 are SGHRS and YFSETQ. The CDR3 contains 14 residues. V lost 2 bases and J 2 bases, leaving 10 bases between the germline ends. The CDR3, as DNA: TGCGCCAGCAGCTTAGCCCCGGATAACACTGAAGCTTTCTTT. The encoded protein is CASSLAPDNTEAFF. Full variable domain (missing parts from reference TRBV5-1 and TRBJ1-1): KAGVTQTPRYLIKTRGQQVTLSCSPISGHRSVSWYQQTPGQGLQFLFEYFSETQRNKGNFPGRFSGRQFSNSRSEMNVSTLELGDSALYLCASSLAPDNTEAFFGQGTRLTVV.

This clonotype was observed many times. CDR3 residues: CASSLEARGGDTQYF. The CDR3 DNA reads TGCGCCAGCAGCTTGGAAGCGCGAGGGGGTGATACGCAGTATTTT. The chain recombines TRBV5-1 with TRBJ2-3; possible D gene TRBD1, 6 bases. Between the trimmed V and J ends, which lost 0 bases and 6 bases, there was a span of 14 bases. CDR3 length equals 15 residues. Germline CDR1 and CDR2: SGHRS and YFSETQ.